This T cell receptor (beta chain) was sequenced for a study of early T cells in non-severe SARS-CoV-2 infection (dated by TCRdb to about 2021). With respect to the entire study: Because TCR sequencing was done on bulk RNA from unsorted whole blood, the alpha and beta chains could not be paired.

Study-wide findings and limitations: Matching against VDJdb was skewed toward anti-spike CD8 responses, likely underestimated virus-specific expansions, and missed private and CD4 specificities.

In this sample, this clonotype turned up many times. Its cognate antigen has yet to be identified. Nothing much larger sits one base from this clone, and base qualities are not available. Library method: 5' RACE. The instrument was a NextSeq 500. To correct for sequencing error and PCR bias, the TCR library protocol tagged individual cDNA molecules with unique molecular identifiers. TCR alpha and beta chains were both sequenced, and the abundances of alpha and beta sequences in each sample were closely correlated with each other. In the original analysis: Decombinator V4 was used to annotate the V gene, J gene and CDR3 of the TCR sequences. Expanded TCRs were defined as changing significantly between any two time points under a Poisson model with p below 0.0001. TCR abundances were normalised to the total number of TCRs sequenced in each sample and reported as counts per million. MAIT TCRs were defined by TRAV1-2 paired with TRAJ12, TRAJ20 or TRAJ33, and iNKT TCRs by TRAV10 paired with TRAJ18. VDJdb, accessed 1 November 2021, was searched for CMV, EBV and SARS-CoV-2 annotated TCRs, excluding TCRs annotated for multiple antigens. TCRdb trimmed the raw reads at Q25, called clones with MiXCR and kept productive beta chains. Rows are combined by CDR3 protein, so each entry shows the most common genes and DNA. TCRdb assigned the V and J calls; the authors' analysis was not used. The table for this sample lists 60,000 to 70,000 distinct CDR3 sequences; approximately 6% of them were counted only once. The ten largest clones add up to 3.4% of the sample.

From the cysteine up to the phenylalanine, the CDR3 has a length of 15 residues. Only the CDR3 portion is preserved as DNA: 45 bases, with reading frame beginning at the first base. Taken from the germline V gene, the CDR1 and CDR2 loops are SGHDT and YYEEEE. V has 4 bases trimmed and J has 7 bases trimmed; junction bases matching no gene number 10. A case-control design nested within a healthcare worker cohort in London, UK, was used, with weekly nasopharyngeal swab PCR tests and blood sampling performed. Between 23 and 31 March 2020, the week of the UK lockdown, healthcare workers were enrolled and then followed up weekly for as long as 16 weeks.

Sequencing used whole blood, obtained at baseline. This receptor chain uses TRBV5-6 and TRBJ1-4; 7 bases in the junction line up with TRBD1. The receptor was derived from an adult who was a healthcare worker with PCR-confirmed SARS-CoV-2 infection or an uninfected control (not recorded which). The DNA sequence is given as TGTGCCAGCAGCGGTACCGGGACAGCCGCTGAAAAACTGTTTTTT. Its amino acids are CASSGTGTAAEKLFF.